Detailed here is one T cell receptor (beta chain). TCRdb's copy holds only in-frame clones and misses some; the assay was immunoSEQ multiplex PCR. Here the sample spans under 350,000 clones, 80% to 90% being singletons. Deletions cut 4 bases from V and 2 bases from J, with 9 bases between. From germline, CDR1 is KGHSH and CDR2 LQKENI. The CDR3 contains 14 residues. This sample stems from a study of blood T cell repertoires in COVID-19. This TCR came from a woman aged 40 to 49 with acute COVID-19. The chain employs TRBV18 and TRBJ2-1; D is possibly TRBD1 (6 bases). The source material was PBMCs or T cells enriched from blood (not recorded which). CDR3: CASSLQGTYNEQFF. The CDR3 bases are TGTGCCAGCTCACTACAGGGTACCTACAATGAGCAGTTCTTC.